This TCR beta chain was documented in a study of siplizumab effects on memory and regulatory T cells. Notes on this clone: Its cognate antigen is unknown.

Deletions cut 1 base from V and 1 base from J, with 8 bases between. The germline CDR1 and CDR2 sequences are SGHDT and YYEEEE. This CDR3 region has 14 residues. Assays were performed on about 10^5 TCR templates per sample. The assay was immunoSEQ multiplex PCR, and TCRdb's table has in-frame clones only and misses some. The table shows 110,000 or so clones, with 90% to 95% occurring only once. General observations from the study: Naive T cells apparently outstripped memory cells in diversity and seemed major alloresponse contributors. Mappable alloreactive CD4+ clones averaged approximately 67% Treg-derived with siplizumab versus around 27% in controls. Sequences below about 10^-5 frequency were poorly captured, limiting mapping of alloreactive clones.

The TCR originated in a human donor in good health. The V and J genes are TRBV5-6 and TRBJ1-1; TRBD1 might be the D (5 bases). Specimen: CD4+ T cells sorted from blood. CDR3 nucleotides: TGTGCCAGCAGCTTGCGGGACTGGAACACTGAAGCTTTCTTT. Residues: CASSLRDWNTEAFF.